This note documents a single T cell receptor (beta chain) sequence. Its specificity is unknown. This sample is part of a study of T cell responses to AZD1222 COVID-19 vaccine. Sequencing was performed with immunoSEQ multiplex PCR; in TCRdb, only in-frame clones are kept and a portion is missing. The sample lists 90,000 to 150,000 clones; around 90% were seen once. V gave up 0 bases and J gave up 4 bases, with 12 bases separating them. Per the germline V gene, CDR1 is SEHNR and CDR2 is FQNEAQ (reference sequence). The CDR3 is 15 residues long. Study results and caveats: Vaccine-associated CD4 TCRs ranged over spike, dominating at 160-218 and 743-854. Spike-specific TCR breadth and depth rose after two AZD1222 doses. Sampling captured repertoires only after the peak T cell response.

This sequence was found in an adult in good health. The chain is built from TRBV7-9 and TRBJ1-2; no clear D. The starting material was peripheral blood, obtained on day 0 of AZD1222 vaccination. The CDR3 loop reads CASSLARARSYGYTF. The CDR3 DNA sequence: TGTGCCAGCAGCTTAGCGCGGGCCAGAAGCTATGGCTACACCTTC.